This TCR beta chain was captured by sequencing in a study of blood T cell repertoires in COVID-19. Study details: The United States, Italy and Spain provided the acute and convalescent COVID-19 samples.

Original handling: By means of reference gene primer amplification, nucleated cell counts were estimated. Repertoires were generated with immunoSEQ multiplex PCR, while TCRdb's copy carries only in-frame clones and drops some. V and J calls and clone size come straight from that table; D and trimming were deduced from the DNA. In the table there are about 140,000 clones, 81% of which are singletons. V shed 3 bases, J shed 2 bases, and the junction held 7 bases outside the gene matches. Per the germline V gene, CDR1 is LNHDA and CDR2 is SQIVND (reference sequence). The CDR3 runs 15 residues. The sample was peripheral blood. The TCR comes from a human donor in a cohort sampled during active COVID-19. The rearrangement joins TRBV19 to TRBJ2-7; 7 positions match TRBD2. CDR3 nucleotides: TGTGCCAGTAGTATTATAGGGAGGGGAGCCTACGAGCAGTACTTC. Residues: CASSIIGRGAYEQYF.